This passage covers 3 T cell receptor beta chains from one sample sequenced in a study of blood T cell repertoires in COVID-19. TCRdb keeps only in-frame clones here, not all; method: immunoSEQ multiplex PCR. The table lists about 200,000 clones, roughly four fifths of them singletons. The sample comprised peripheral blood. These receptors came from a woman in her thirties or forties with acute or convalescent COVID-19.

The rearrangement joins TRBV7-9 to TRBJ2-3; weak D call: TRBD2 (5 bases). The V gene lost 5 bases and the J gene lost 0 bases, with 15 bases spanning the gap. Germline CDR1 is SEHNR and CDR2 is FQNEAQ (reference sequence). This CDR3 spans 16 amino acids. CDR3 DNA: TGTGCCAGCAGCCAAGTTAGTGTAGCGAGCACAGATACGCAGTATTTT. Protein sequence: CASSQVSVASTDTQYF.

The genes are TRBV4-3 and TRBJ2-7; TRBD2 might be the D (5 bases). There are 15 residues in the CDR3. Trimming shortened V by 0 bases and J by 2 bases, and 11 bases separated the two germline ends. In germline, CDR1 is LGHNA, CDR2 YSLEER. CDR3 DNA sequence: TGCGCCAGCAGCCAAGATTGGAGCGGACCCTACGAGCAGTACTTC. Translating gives CASSQDWSGPYEQYF.

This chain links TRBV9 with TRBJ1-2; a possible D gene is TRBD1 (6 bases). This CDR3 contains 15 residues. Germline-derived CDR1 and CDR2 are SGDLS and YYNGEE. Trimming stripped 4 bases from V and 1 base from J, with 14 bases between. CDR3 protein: CASSTPKDSNYGYTF. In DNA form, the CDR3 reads TGTGCCAGCAGCACACCCAAGGACAGTAACTATGGCTACACCTTC.